This TCR beta chain was profiled in a study of blood T cell repertoires in COVID-19 (dated by TCRdb to between 2020 and 2021). About the investigation overall: Samples from collaborators originated in the United States, Italy and Spain and spanned both the acute and convalescent phases of COVID-19. The material from the prospective study consisted of cDNA or gDNA derived from T cells, B-cell-depleted T cells, or PBMCs. The dataset comprised deeply sampled blood TCRbeta repertoires from subjects exposed to, actively infected with, or recovered from COVID-19. The repertoires were made available in a free public database intended to serve as a resource for research on the immune response to SARS-CoV-2. Samples were obtained from the ongoing ImmuneRACE study (first 160 participants) and from 1,254 subjects provided by 6 global collaborators. The sample metadata nearly always contained a de-identified subject ID, COVID-19 status, age in years and sex. Where available, HLA class I and class II types were taken from metadata supplied by the sample provider and were not determined by assay-based typing. General findings and caveats noted by the study authors: The quantity of clinical and demographic metadata differed by source and by participant and was supplied without curation.

A remark on this clone: The antigen it binds to is not known. It has no much larger one-base neighbor in the sample; base qualities were not kept.

Based on the germline V gene (reference sequence), the CDR1 and CDR2 sequences are LNHDA and SQIVND. The CDR3 spans 12 residues, from the cysteine through the phenylalanine. The entry retains the CDR3 DNA only, 36 bases that are in frame from base 1. V loses 3 bases of germline sequence and J loses 5 bases, and the interval between the two ends is 8 bases. Each collaborating institution followed its own protocols to collect whole blood in K2EDTA tubes. Collaborator samples were shipped for TCRbeta analysis as frozen whole blood, isolated PBMCs, or DNA extracted from either sample type. The immunoSEQ Assay, a bias-controlled multiplex PCR, was used to amplify TCRbeta CDR3 regions from genomic DNA. The study's own analysis went as follows. Within the assay, amplification of reference gene primers was used to estimate how many nucleated cells each sample contained. To quantify the absolute abundance of each unique TCRbeta CDR3 rearrangement, sequence reads were collapsed and filtered. Productive Simpson clonality was computed per sample as the square root of Simpson's diversity index over productive rearrangements. Drawn from immuneACCESS, this table holds only the in-frame rearrangements with V and J called that TCRdb kept. Clones are partly lost; checked studies trace under half to an unresolved V gene and leave the rest unexplained. V and J calls plus clone size are reproduced from that table; the DNA served to infer D and trimming. The sample includes about 180,000 clones, with approximately 86% observed a single time. Less than 3.5% of the sample is taken by the ten largest.

Rearrangement joined TRBV19 to TRBJ2-7, and possibly TRBD1, on 5 matching bases. The sample taken for sequencing was peripheral blood. The receptor was isolated from a woman younger than 45 with active or convalescent COVID-19. The bases are TGTGCCAGTAGTATTCAGGGCCACGAGCAGTACTTC. Translated, this gives CASSIQGHEQYF.